This T cell receptor (beta chain) derives from a study of shared clonotypes between healthy human individuals. V gave up 3 bases and J gave up 2 bases, with 17 bases separating them. Germline CDR1 WSHSY, CDR2 SAAADI. CDR3 length equals 16 residues. Sequencing used immunoSEQ multiplex PCR; TCRdb keeps in-frame clones, though not all of them. The repertoire holds more than 150,000 clones, 65% to 80% seen once, with more than 9% in the top ten. CD45RA-negative memory and CD45RA+ naive subsets were split from the CD4+ cells. In its sample, this clone was seen a few times. The sample was memory CD4+ T cells sorted from blood. Subset given: CD45RA-negative fraction. This chain joins TRBV10-2 and TRBJ2-7; D remains unclear. This TCR was recovered from a man aged 30-40 years in good health. The chain's CDR3 is CASSDLSSSFTYEQYF. The CDR3 DNA reads as TGCGCCAGCAGTGACTTGTCTTCCAGTTTCACCTACGAGCAGTACTTC.